Each of the 10 T cell receptor beta chains below was sequenced from the same sample in a study of T cell changes during pregnancy in multiple sclerosis. Profiled with immunoSEQ multiplex PCR; TCRdb holds only in-frame clones, not every one. The sample holds fewer than 90,000 clones, 85% to 95% seen once. Sequencing used peripheral blood, obtained after pregnancy. The receptors were sampled from a female donor in good health, enrolled as a control in a pregnancy study.

This clone has at least ten counts. This rearrangement joins TRBV7-9 to TRBJ2-2, with a weak D call TRBD2 (6 bases). V gave up 4 bases and J gave up 5 bases, with 14 bases separating them. The CDR3 loop spans 15 amino acids. Per germline, CDR1 SEHNR and CDR2 FQNEAQ (reference sequence). CDR3 residues: CASSWGDFVTGELFF. Here the CDR3 DNA reads TGTGCCAGCAGCTGGGGGGACTTCGTGACCGGGGAGCTGTTTTTT.

The J gene is TRBJ2-1, the V gene TRBV19; maybe TRBD1 (6 bases). V was trimmed by 3 bases and J by 9 bases, leaving 12 bases between them. This CDR3 is built from 13 residues. The germline CDR1 and CDR2 sequences are LNHDA and SQIVND (reference sequence). CDR3 residues: CASSITGYGEQFF. DNA for the CDR3: TGTGCCAGTAGTATTACAGGGTATGGTGAGCAGTTCTTC.

This clone appeared once. The chain has TRBV28 and TRBJ2-7; D perhaps matches TRBD2 (5 bases). The CDR3 has 14 residues. The ends were cut back, 6 bases at V and 0 bases at J, with 12 bases in the middle. Germline CDR1 reads MDHEN; CDR2 reads SYDVKM. This CDR3 reads CASRIDYGSYEQYF. The CDR3 DNA sequence: TGTGCCAGCAGAATCGACTACGGCTCCTACGAGCAGTACTTC.

V is TRBV5-1 and J is TRBJ2-1; tentative D call: TRBD2 (5 bases). The germline V gene encodes CDR1 SGHRS and CDR2 YFSETQ. V lost 0 bases to trimming and J lost 8 bases, with 15 bases between them. This CDR3 has 15 amino acids. CDR3 bases: TGCGCCAGCAGCTTGGAGGCGGGCCGTCCGGATGAGCAGTTCTTC. Residues: CASSLEAGRPDEQFF.

J is TRBJ1-3 and V is TRBV28; D uncertain. From germline, CDR1 is MDHEN and CDR2 SYDVKM. The CDR3 runs to 12 residues. Deletions cut 7 bases from V and 5 bases from J, with 9 bases between. CDR3: CASKSPRNTIYF. The CDR3 region has the DNA TGTGCCAGCAAATCTCCCCGAAACACCATATATTTT.

The chain is built from TRBV2 and TRBJ2-7; 13 bases line up with TRBD2. Germline CDR1 reads SNHLY; CDR2 reads FYNNEI. V lost 6 bases to trimming and J lost 3 bases; unmatched junction nucleotides: 5. The CDR3 contains 15 residues. CDR3 sequence reads: CASSRGLAGIYEQYF. The CDR3 DNA follows: TGTGCCAGCAGCCGGGGACTAGCGGGGATCTACGAGCAGTACTTC.

This clone appeared once. The gene calls are TRBV6-6 and TRBJ1-3, with D tentatively TRBD1 (5 bases). V was clipped by 0 bases and J by 3 bases, with 12 bases between them. CDR3 size: 16 residues. In germline, CDR1 is MNHNY, CDR2 SVGAGI (reference sequence). CDR3 bases: TGTGCCAGCAGTTACTCCCTCGGGGGTGGTGGAAACACCATATATTTT. Amino acid sequence: CASSYSLGGGGNTIYF.

The gene calls are TRBV29-1 and TRBJ2-7; D remains unclear. Germline values: CDR1 SQVTM, CDR2 ANQGSEA. With 2 bases removed from V and 1 base from J, the gap between germline ends came to 3 bases. This CDR3 is built from 11 residues. The CDR3 spells CSVESSYEQYF. The CDR3 coding sequence is TGCAGCGTTGAATCGTCCTACGAGCAGTACTTC.

V and J are TRBV6-5 and TRBJ2-5, with a weak D call TRBD1 (6 bases). V shed 1 base and J shed 3 bases, with 12 bases lying between them. Looked up from germline, CDR1 is MNHEY and CDR2 is SVGAGI. This CDR3 contains 15 residues. Here the CDR3 DNA reads TGTGCCAGCAGTTACTTTCTCAGGGGCGAAGAGACCCAGTACTTC. It specifies CASSYFLRGEETQYF.

This clone showed up just a few times. The chain joins TRBV6-5 to TRBJ1-4, with 12 bases identical to TRBD1. CDR1 is MNHEY and CDR2 is SVGAGI in the germline V gene. The CDR3 contains 16 residues. The V segment lost 3 bases and the J segment 8 bases; nucleotides outside the gene matches: 7. The chain's CDR3 is CASSYEVGTGGEKLFF. CDR3 nucleotide sequence: TGTGCCAGCAGTTATGAAGTGGGGACAGGGGGCGAAAAACTGTTTTTT.